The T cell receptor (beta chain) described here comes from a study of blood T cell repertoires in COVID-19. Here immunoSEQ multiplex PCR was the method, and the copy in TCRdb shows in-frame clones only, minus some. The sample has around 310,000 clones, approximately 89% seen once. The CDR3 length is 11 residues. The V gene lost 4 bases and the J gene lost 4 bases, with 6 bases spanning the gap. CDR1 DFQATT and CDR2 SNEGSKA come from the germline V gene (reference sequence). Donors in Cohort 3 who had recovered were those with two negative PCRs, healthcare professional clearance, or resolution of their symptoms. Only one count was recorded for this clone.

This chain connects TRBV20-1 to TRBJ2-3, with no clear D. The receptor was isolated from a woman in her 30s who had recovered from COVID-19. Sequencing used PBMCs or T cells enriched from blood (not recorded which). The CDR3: CSANRADTQYF. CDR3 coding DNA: TGCAGTGCTAATCGGGCAGATACGCAGTATTTT.